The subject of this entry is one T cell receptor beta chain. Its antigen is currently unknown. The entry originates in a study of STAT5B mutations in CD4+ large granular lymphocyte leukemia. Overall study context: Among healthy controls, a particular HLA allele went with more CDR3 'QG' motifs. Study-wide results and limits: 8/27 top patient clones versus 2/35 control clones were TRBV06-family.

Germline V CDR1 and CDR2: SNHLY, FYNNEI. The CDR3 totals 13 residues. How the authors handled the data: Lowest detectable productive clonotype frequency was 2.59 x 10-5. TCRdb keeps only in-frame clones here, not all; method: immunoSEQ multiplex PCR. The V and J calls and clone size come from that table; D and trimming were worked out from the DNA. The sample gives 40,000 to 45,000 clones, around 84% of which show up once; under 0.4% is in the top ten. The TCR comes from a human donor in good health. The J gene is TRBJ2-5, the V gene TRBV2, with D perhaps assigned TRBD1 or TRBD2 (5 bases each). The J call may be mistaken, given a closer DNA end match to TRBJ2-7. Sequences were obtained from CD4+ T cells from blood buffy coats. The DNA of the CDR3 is TGTGCCAGCCTTGAGGGGTTTCTCTACGAGCAGTACTTC. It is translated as CASLEGFLYEQYF.